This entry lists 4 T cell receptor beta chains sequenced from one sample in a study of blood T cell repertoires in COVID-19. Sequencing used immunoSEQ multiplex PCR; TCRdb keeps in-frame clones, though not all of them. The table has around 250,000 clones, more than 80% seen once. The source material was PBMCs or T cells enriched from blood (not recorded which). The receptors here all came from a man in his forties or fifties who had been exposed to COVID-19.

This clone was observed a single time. The CDR3 coding sequence is TGTGCCAGCAGCTGGTCTAGCGCCCATGAGCAGTTCTTC. Translating it yields CASSWSSAHEQFF. The chain carries TRBV7-9 and TRBJ2-1; a weak D match, TRBD2 (6 bases). The germline V gene encodes CDR1 SEHNR and CDR2 FQNEAQ (reference sequence). The CDR3 loop spans 13 amino acids. V lost 4 bases and J 8 bases, leaving 12 bases between the germline ends.

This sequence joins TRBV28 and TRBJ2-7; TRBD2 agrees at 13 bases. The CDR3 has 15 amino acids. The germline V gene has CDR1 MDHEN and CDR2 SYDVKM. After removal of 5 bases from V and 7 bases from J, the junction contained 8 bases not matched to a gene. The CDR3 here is CASSGVTSGRGEQYV. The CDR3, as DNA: TGTGCCAGCAGTGGGGTTACTAGCGGGAGGGGGGAGCAGTACGTC.

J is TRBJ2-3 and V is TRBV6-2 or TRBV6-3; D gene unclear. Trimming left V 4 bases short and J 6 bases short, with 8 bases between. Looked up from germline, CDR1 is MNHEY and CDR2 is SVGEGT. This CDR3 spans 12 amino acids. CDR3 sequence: CASSSRLDTQYF. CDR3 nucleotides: TGTGCCAGCAGTTCCAGATTGGATACGCAGTATTTT.

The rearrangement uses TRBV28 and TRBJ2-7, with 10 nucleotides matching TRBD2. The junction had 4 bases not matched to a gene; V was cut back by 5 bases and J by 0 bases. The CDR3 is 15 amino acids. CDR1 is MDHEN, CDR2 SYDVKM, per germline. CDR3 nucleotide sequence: TGTGCCAGCAGTCAAGCGGGAGGGAGCTCCTACGAGCAGTACGTC. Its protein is CASSQAGGSSYEQYV.